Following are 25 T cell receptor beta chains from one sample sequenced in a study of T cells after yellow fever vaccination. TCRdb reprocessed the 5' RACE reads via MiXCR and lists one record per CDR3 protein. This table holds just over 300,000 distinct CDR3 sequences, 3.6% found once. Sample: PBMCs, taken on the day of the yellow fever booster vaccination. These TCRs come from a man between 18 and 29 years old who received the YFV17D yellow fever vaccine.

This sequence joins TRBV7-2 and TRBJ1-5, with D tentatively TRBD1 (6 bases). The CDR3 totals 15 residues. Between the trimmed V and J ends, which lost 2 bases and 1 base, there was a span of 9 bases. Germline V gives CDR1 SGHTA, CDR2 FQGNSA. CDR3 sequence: CASSLNRASNQPQHF. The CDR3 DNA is TGTGCCAGCAGCTTAAACAGGGCCAGCAATCAGCCCCAGCATTTT.

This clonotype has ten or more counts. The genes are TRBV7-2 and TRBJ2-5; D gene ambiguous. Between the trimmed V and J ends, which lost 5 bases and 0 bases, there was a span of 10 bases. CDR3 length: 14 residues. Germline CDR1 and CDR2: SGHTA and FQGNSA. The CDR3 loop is CASSPTSYQETQYF. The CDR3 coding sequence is TGTGCCAGCAGCCCGACATCGTACCAAGAGACCCAGTACTTC.

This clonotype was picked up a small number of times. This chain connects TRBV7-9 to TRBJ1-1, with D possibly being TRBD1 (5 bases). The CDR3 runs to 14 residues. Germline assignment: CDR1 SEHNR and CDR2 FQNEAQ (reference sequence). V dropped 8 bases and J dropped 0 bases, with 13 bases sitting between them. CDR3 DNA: TGTGCCAGCTCCCAGGCAGGGATGAACACTGAAGCTTTCTTT. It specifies CASSQAGMNTEAFF.

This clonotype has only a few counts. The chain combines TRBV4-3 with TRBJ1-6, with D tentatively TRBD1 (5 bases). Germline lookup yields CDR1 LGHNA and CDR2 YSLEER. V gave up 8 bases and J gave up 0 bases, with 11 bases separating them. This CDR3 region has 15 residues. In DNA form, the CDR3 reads TGCGCCAGCGGGGACGGTTACTCCTATAATTCACCCCTCCACTTT. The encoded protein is CASGDGYSYNSPLHF.

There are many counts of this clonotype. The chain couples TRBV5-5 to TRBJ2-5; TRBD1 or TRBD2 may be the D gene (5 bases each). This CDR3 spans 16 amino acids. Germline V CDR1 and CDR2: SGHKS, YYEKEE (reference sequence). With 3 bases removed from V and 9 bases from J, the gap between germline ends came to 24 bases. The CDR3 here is CASSSWVPSARGAQYF. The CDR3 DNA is TGTGCCAGCAGCTCGTGGGTGCCCAGTGCTCGAGGGGCCCAGTACTTC.

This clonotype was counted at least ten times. The CDR3 is CAISESGHHLETQYF. In DNA, the CDR3 is TGTGCCATCAGTGAGTCGGGGCACCACTTAGAGACCCAGTACTTC. The chain recombines TRBV10-3 with TRBJ2-5; D is perhaps TRBD1 (5 bases). The V end lost 0 bases, the J end lost 4 bases, and 12 bases lay between the germline ends. The CDR3 sequence is 15 residues long. Germline V gene data show CDR1 as ENHRY and CDR2 as SYGVKD.

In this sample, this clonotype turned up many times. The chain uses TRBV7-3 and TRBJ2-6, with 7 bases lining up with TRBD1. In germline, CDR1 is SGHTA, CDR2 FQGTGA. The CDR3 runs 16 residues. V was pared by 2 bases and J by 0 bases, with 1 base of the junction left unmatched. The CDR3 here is CASSLAGGSGANVLTF. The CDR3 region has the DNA TGTGCCAGCAGCTTAGCAGGGGGCTCTGGGGCCAACGTCCTGACTTTC.

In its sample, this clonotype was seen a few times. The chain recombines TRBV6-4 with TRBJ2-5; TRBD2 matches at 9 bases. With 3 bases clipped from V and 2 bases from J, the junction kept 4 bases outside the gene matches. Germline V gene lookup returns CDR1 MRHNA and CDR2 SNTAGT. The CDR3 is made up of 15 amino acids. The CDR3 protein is CASSEGGGEQETQYF. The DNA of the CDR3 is TGTGCCAGCAGTGAAGGCGGGGGGGAACAAGAGACCCAGTACTTC.

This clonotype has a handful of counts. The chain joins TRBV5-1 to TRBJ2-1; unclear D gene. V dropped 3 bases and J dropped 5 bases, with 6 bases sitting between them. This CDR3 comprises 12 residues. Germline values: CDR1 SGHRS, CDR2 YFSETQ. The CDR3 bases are TGCGCCAGCAGCTCGGAGAACAATGAGCAGTTCTTC. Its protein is CASSSENNEQFF. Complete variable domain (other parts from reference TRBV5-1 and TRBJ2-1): KAGVTQTPRYLIKTRGQQVTLSCSPISGHRSVSWYQQTPGQGLQFLFEYFSETQRNKGNFPGRFSGRQFSNSRSEMNVSTLELGDSALYLCASSSENNEQFFGPGTRLTVL.

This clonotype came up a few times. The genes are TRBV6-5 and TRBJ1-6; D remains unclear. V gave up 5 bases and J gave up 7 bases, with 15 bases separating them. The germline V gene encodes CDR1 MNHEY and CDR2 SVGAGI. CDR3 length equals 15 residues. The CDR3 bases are TGTGCCAGCAGTGACGTGGCTTCTCAAAATTCACCCCTCCACTTT. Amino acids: CASSDVASQNSPLHF.

The CDR3: CASSHHLSRHSGNQPQHF. CDR3 sequence (DNA): TGTGCCAGCAGTCACCACCTGTCCCGACACAGTGGCAATCAGCCCCAGCATTTT. The chain combines TRBV6-2 or TRBV6-3 with TRBJ1-5; D is undetermined. Looked up from germline, CDR1 is MNHEY and CDR2 is SVGEGT. CDR3 size: 18 residues. Deletions cut 5 bases from V and 2 bases from J, with 22 bases between.

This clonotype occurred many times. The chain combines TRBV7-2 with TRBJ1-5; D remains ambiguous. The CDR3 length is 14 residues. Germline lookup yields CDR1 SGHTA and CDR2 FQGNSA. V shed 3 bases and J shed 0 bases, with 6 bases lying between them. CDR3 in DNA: TGTGCCAGCAGCTTCCTGGCTAGCAATCAGCCCCAGCATTTT. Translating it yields CASSFLASNQPQHF.

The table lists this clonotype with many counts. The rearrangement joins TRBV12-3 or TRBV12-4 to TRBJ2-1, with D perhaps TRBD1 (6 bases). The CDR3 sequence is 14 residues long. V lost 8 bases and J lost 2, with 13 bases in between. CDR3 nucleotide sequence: TGTGCCAGCTGGTCAGGGGTGGCCTACAATGAGCAGTTCTTC. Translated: CASWSGVAYNEQFF.

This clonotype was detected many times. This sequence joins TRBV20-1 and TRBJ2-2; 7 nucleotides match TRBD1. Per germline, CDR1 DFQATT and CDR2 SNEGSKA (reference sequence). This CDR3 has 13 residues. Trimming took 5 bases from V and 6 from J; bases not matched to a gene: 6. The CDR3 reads CSAADRAAGELFF. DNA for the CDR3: TGCAGTGCTGCCGACAGGGCGGCCGGGGAGCTGTTTTTT.

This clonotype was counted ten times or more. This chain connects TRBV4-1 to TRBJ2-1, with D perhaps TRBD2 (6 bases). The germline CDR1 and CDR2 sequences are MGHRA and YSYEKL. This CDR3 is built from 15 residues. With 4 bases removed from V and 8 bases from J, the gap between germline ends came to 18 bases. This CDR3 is CASSLTAGSRDEQFF. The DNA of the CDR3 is TGCGCCAGCAGCCTGACCGCCGGGAGTAGAGATGAGCAGTTCTTC.

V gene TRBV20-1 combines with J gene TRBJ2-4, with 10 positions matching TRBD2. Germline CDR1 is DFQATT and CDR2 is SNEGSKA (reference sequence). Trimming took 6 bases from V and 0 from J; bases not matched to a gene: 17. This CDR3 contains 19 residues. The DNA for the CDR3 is TGCAGTGCCCTGACGTGGTCTAGCGGGGGAATTCTAGCCAAAAACATTCAGTACTTC. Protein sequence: CSALTWSSGGILAKNIQYF.

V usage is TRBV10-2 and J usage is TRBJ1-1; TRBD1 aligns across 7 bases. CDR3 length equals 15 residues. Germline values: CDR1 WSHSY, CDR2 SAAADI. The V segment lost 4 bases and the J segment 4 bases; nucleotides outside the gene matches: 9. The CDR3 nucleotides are TGCGCCAGCAGTGTTGGAGGGGGCATAGGCACTGAAGCTTTCTTT. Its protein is CASSVGGGIGTEAFF.

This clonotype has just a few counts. The CDR3 bases are TGCGCCAGCAGCTTGATGTCCCCTACGGATACGCAGTATTTT. This codes for CASSLMSPTDTQYF. The chain employs TRBV5-1 and TRBJ2-3; D is ambiguous. V dropped 1 base and J dropped 6 bases, with 12 bases sitting between them. CDR3 length: 14 residues. CDR1 SGHRS and CDR2 YFSETQ come from the germline V gene.

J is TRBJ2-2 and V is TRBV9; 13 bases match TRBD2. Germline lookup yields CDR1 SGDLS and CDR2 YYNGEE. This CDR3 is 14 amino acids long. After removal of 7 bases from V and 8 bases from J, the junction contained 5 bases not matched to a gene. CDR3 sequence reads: CASGLAGVAGELFF. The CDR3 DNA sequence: TGTGCCAGCGGACTAGCGGGGGTTGCGGGGGAGCTGTTTTTT.

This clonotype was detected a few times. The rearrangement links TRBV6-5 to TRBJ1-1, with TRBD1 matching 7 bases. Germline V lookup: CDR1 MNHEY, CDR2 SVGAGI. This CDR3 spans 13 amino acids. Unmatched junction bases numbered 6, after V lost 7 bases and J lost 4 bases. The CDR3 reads CASTQGGGTEAFF. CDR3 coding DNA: TGTGCCAGCACCCAGGGGGGCGGCACTGAAGCTTTCTTT.

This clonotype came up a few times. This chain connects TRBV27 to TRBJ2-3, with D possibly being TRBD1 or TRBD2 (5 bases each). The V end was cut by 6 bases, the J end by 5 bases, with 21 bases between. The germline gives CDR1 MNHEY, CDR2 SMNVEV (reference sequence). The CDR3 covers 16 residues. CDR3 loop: CASSFRRGASRDTQYF. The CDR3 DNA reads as TGTGCCAGCAGCTTCCGGAGAGGGGCCAGTAGAGATACGCAGTATTTT.

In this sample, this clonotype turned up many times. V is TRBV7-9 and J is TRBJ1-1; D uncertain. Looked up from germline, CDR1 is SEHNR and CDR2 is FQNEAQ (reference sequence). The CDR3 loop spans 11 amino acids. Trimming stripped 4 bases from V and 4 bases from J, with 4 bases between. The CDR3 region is CASSSVTEAFF. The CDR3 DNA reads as TGTGCCAGCAGCTCCGTCACTGAAGCTTTCTTT.

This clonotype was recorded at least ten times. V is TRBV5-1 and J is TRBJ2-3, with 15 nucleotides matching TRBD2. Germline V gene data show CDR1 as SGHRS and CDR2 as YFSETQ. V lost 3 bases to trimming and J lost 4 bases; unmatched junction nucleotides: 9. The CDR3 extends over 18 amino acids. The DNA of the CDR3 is TGCGCCAGCAGCTCCGGGACTAGCGGGGGGTTCGGCGCAGATACGCAGTATTTT. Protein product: CASSSGTSGGFGADTQYF.

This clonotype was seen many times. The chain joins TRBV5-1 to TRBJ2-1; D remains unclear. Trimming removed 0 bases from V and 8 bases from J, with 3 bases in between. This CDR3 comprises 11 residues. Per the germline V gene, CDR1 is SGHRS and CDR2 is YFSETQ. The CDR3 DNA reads TGCGCCAGCAGCTTGGTAGATGAGCAGTTCTTC. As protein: CASSLVDEQFF.

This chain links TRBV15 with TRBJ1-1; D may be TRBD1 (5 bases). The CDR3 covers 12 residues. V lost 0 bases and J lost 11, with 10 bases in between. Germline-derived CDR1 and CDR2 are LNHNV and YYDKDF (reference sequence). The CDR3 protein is CATSRDLRGAFF. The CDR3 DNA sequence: TGTGCCACCAGCAGAGATCTGCGGGGGGCTTTCTTT.